Each of the 30 T cell receptor beta chains below was sequenced from the same sample in a study of long-term antiretroviral therapy in people with HIV. They ran version v3.0 of the immunoSEQ assay at survey level. TCRdb's copy holds only in-frame clones and misses some; the assay was immunoSEQ multiplex PCR. There are tens of thousands of clones in the sample; 75% to 90% occur only once, and approximately 9% lies in the top ten. Sequencing used unsorted PBMCs, obtained 2.3 years after starting antiretroviral therapy. These TCRs come from a middle-aged man with HIV.

This chain uses TRBV5-1 with TRBJ1-2, with 12 nucleotides matching TRBD1. The CDR3 has 14 residues. The germline V gene has CDR1 SGHRS and CDR2 YFSETQ. J was trimmed by 6 bases and V by 4 bases; bases with no gene match: 4. CDR3 DNA: TGCGCCAGCAGCCCGGGACAGGGGGCGGATGGCTACACCTTC. This codes for CASSPGQGADGYTF. Complete variable domain (other parts from reference TRBV5-1 and TRBJ1-2): KAGVTQTPRYLIKTRGQQVTLSCSPISGHRSVSWYQQTPGQGLQFLFEYFSETQRNKGNFPGRFSGRQFSNSRSEMNVSTLELGDSALYLCASSPGQGADGYTFGSGTRLTVV.

This CDR3 reads CAWSVFGEKLFF. The CDR3 DNA is TGTGCCTGGAGTGTATTTGGTGAAAAACTGTTTTTT. The rearrangement joins TRBV30 to TRBJ1-4, with D hard to call. V gave up 0 bases and J gave up 7 bases, with 6 bases separating them. The germline V gene encodes CDR1 GTSNPN and CDR2 SVGIG (reference sequence). The CDR3 loop spans 12 amino acids.

V gene TRBV5-8 combines with J gene TRBJ2-5; D is possibly TRBD2 (6 bases). The CDR3 totals 16 residues. V lost 2 bases and J 3 bases, leaving 17 bases between the germline ends. The germline CDR1 and CDR2 sequences are SGHTS and YDEGEE. The CDR3: CASSFRRVGGEETQYF. The DNA for the CDR3 is TGTGCCAGCAGCTTTCGGAGAGTGGGGGGAGAAGAGACCCAGTACTTC.

This clone was detected only a few times. The chain combines TRBV19 with TRBJ1-2, with D possibly being TRBD1 (5 bases). Germline CDR1 and CDR2: LNHDA and SQIVND (reference sequence). The CDR3 consists of 13 residues. V shed 6 bases and J shed 7 bases, with 15 bases lying between them. The CDR3 spells CASSPGGVSGYTF. The DNA for the CDR3 is TGTGCCAGTAGCCCGGGGGGAGTTTCTGGCTACACCTTC. Drawing the rest from reference TRBV19 and TRBJ1-2, the complete variable domain is DGGITQSPKYLFRKEGQNVTLSCEQNLNHDAMYWYRQDPGQGLRLIYYSQIVNDFQKGDIAEGYSVSREKKESFPLTVTSAQKNPTAFYLCASSPGGVSGYTFGSGTRLTVV.

The V gene is TRBV5-6, the J gene TRBJ2-2, with D hard to call. The CDR3 loop spans 16 amino acids. The V end lost 6 bases, the J end lost 0 bases, and 15 bases lay between the germline ends. The germline CDR1 and CDR2 sequences are SGHDT and YYEEEE. Written as DNA, the CDR3 is TGTGCCAGCACCCCCCTAGGGCGAGCGAACACCGGGGAGCTGTTTTTT. Protein product: CASTPLGRANTGELFF.

This sequence joins TRBV18 and TRBJ2-3; 12 bases match TRBD2. The CDR3 covers 21 residues. V lost 2 bases and J lost 4; bases outside the gene matches: 19. CDR1 and CDR2 (germline): KGHSH, LQKENI. CDR3 loop: CASSPGFEGRLAGVFSDTQYF. CDR3 coding DNA: TGTGCCAGCTCACCAGGTTTCGAGGGGAGACTAGCGGGAGTATTTTCAGATACGCAGTATTTT.

This sequence joins TRBV2 and TRBJ2-7, with D possibly being TRBD1 or TRBD2 (6 bases each). This CDR3 spans 17 amino acids. V was trimmed by 4 bases and J by 3 bases, leaving 22 bases between them. Germline CDR1 and CDR2: SNHLY and FYNNEI. The CDR3 bases are TGTGCCAGCAGTGTAGGGGGACTCGGGGCCTCGGTCTACGAGCAGTACTTC. Encoded protein: CASSVGGLGASVYEQYF. Supplemented by reference TRBV2 and TRBJ2-7, the full variable domain reads EPEVTQTPSHQVTQMGQEVILRCVPISNHLYFYWYRQILGQKVEFLVSFYNNEISEKSEIFDDQFSVERPDGSNFTLKIRSTKLEDSAMYFCASSVGGLGASVYEQYFGPGTRLTVT.

This clone has more than one count but fewer than ten. The rearrangement links TRBV14 to TRBJ2-7; D gene ambiguous. Deletions cut 1 base from V and 6 bases from J, with 10 bases between. This CDR3 region has 13 residues. Germline V lookup: CDR1 SGHDN, CDR2 FVKESK. CDR3 sequence reads: CASSQAGRGEQYF. In DNA, the CDR3 is TGTGCCAGCAGCCAAGCGGGCCGTGGCGAGCAGTACTTC.

V is TRBV27 and J is TRBJ2-3; D is undetermined. The ends were cut back, 2 bases at V and 0 bases at J, with 9 bases in the middle. CDR1 and CDR2 (germline): MNHEY, SMNVEV (reference sequence). The CDR3 sequence is 15 residues long. As DNA, the CDR3 is TGTGCCAGCAGTTTAACCGATCTTAGCACAGATACGCAGTATTTT. This codes for CASSLTDLSTDTQYF.

The rearrangement joins TRBV30 to TRBJ1-2, with TRBD1 matching 7 bases. Looked up from germline, CDR1 is GTSNPN and CDR2 is SVGIG (reference sequence). The CDR3 has 13 residues. The V segment lost 1 base and the J segment 3 bases; nucleotides outside the gene matches: 2. Here the CDR3 DNA reads TGTGCCTGGAGTGGAGGGGGCTACTATGGCTACACCTTC. Its protein is CAWSGGGYYGYTF.

The chain combines TRBV19 with TRBJ1-2; 12 nucleotides match TRBD1. V shed 11 bases, J shed 8 bases, and the junction held 9 bases outside the gene matches. Germline values: CDR1 LNHDA, CDR2 SQIVND (reference sequence). The CDR3 has 13 amino acids. CDR3 in DNA: TGTGCCTCTCGCCTGGGACAGGGGGCGGGCTACACCTTC. As protein: CASRLGQGAGYTF.

This chain joins TRBV7-3 and TRBJ2-1; D is unresolved. The CDR3 is made up of 16 amino acids. Trimming took 2 bases from V and 7 from J, leaving 18 bases between them. CDR1 is SGHTA and CDR2 is FQGTGA in the germline V gene. The CDR3 DNA sequence: TGTGCCAGCAGCTTACTCCCAATTCGCCAAGGGAATGAGCAGTTCTTC. This gives the protein CASSLLPIRQGNEQFF. The full variable domain, in which reference TRBV7-3 and TRBJ2-1 provide the parts outside the CDR3, is GAGVSQTPSNKVTEKGKYVELRCDPISGHTALYWYRQSLGQGPEFLIYFQGTGAADDSGLPNDRFFAVRPEGSVSTLKIQRTERGDSAVYLCASSLLPIRQGNEQFFGPGTRLTVL.

The CDR3 DNA reads TGCGCCAGCAGCCAAGATGGGACAGGGGGCCCCTATGGCTACACCTTC. Its protein is CASSQDGTGGPYGYTF. The V and J genes are TRBV4-1 and TRBJ1-2; TRBD1 agrees at 12 bases. Germline trimming cut 0 bases from V and 4 bases from J; bases unmatched to any gene: 3. This CDR3 has 16 residues. Per the germline V gene, CDR1 is MGHRA and CDR2 is YSYEKL.

The chain joins TRBV6-1 to TRBJ2-1, with D possibly being TRBD2 (6 bases). Between the trimmed V and J ends, which lost 6 bases and 12 bases, there was a span of 15 bases. This CDR3 contains 12 residues. Looked up from germline, CDR1 is MNHNS and CDR2 is SASEGT. CDR3: CASRPGLYAQFF. DNA of the CDR3: TGTGCCAGCAGGCCGGGACTTTACGCGCAGTTCTTC.

The V call is TRBV29-1, the J call TRBJ2-7; 14 bases align to TRBD2. The length of the CDR3 is 14 residues. The germline CDR1 and CDR2 sequences are SQVTM and ANQGSEA. V shed 1 base and J 6 bases; nucleotides not matched to a gene: 2. The CDR3 reads CSVEAGLAGGEQYF. As DNA, the CDR3 is TGCAGCGTTGAAGCTGGACTAGCGGGAGGCGAGCAGTACTTC.

This chain connects TRBV19 to TRBJ1-5; D might be TRBD1 (5 bases). Trimming took off 3 bases at V and 7 bases at J, with 10 bases between the two ends. The CDR3 consists of 13 residues. CDR1 and CDR2 from the germline V gene are LNHDA and SQIVND (reference sequence). DNA for the CDR3: TGTGCCAGTAGTATTCGGGGGTGGCAGCCCCAGCATTTT. Encoded protein: CASSIRGWQPQHF.

This chain joins TRBV4-2 and TRBJ2-1, with D uncertain. Germline CDR1 is LGHNA and CDR2 is YNFKEQ. V shed 0 bases and J shed 7 bases, with 7 bases lying between them. The CDR3 has 13 amino acids. The CDR3 spells CASSQDVKNEQFF. In DNA form, the CDR3 reads TGTGCCAGCAGCCAAGATGTGAAAAATGAGCAGTTCTTC.

This chain links TRBV6-1 with TRBJ1-2, with D hard to call. The CDR3 runs to 11 residues. Germline lookup yields CDR1 MNHNS and CDR2 SASEGT. Trimming cost V 4 bases and J 8 bases, with 8 bases left between them. CDR3 DNA: TGTGCCAGCAGTGGGGTAGTGGGCTACACCTTC. Protein sequence: CASSGVVGYTF.

The chain employs TRBV11-2 and TRBJ2-2; no definite D call. This CDR3 contains 17 residues. V was pared by 3 bases and J by 0 bases, with 14 bases between. Germline CDR1 reads SGHAT; CDR2 reads FQNNGV. In nucleotides, the CDR3 is TGTGCCAGCAGCTTCCCTCATGACGGTGCGAACACCGGGGAGCTGTTTTTT. Protein sequence: CASSFPHDGANTGELFF.

The chain joins TRBV7-9 to TRBJ1-4; D gene ambiguous. Germline loops: CDR1 SEHNR, CDR2 FQNEAQ (reference sequence). Deletions cut 2 bases from V and 4 bases from J, with 17 bases between. This CDR3 spans 17 amino acids. DNA for the CDR3: TGTGCCAGCAGCTTATCAAGGCGGGGAGGGTTTAATGAAAAACTGTTTTTT. Translating gives CASSLSRRGGFNEKLFF.

The rearrangement joins TRBV12-5 to TRBJ1-2, with 7 bases fitting TRBD1. V was clipped by 2 bases and J by 6 bases; unmatched bases: 12. Germline values: CDR1 LGHNT, CDR2 FRNRAP. The length of the CDR3 is 16 residues. Here the CDR3 DNA reads TGTGCTAGTGGTTTGCCCGAGGGACAGCCTAAGAATGGCTACACCTTC. It codes for CASGLPEGQPKNGYTF.

The chain uses TRBV27 and TRBJ2-5; unclear D gene. This CDR3 is 13 amino acids long. Germline V gene sequence: CDR1 MNHEY, CDR2 SMNVEV (reference sequence). Trimming left V 5 bases short and J 5 bases short, with 12 bases between. CDR3: CASSPFGRETQYF. As DNA, the CDR3 is TGTGCCAGCAGTCCCTTTGGCCGGGAGACCCAGTACTTC.

A single count supports this clone. The CDR3 loop reads CASSSGTGDPYGYTF. The CDR3 nucleotides are TGTGCCAGCAGTTCCGGGACAGGGGACCCTTATGGCTACACCTTC. The chain joins TRBV6-1 to TRBJ1-2; TRBD1 agrees at 10 bases. J was trimmed by 5 bases and V by 5 bases; bases with no gene match: 8. The CDR3 spans 15 residues. The germline V gene has CDR1 MNHNS and CDR2 SASEGT.

The chain joins TRBV2 to TRBJ1-2; 7 bases are shared with TRBD1. The CDR3 consists of 15 residues. Trimming at V came to 1 base and at J to 7 bases, leaving 9 bases not matched to a gene. In germline, CDR1 is SNHLY, CDR2 FYNNEI. The CDR3 is CASSEGQGRPTGYTF. CDR3 DNA: TGTGCCAGCAGTGAAGGACAGGGTAGGCCCACTGGCTACACCTTC.

V is TRBV6-5 and J is TRBJ2-2, with D possibly TRBD1 on 6 matching bases. Germline V lookup: CDR1 MNHEY, CDR2 SVGAGI. The CDR3 length is 14 residues. Deletions cut 1 base from V and 5 bases from J, with 8 bases between. The CDR3 loop reads CASSYYRETGELFF. In DNA form, the CDR3 reads TGTGCCAGCAGTTACTACAGGGAAACCGGGGAGCTGTTTTTT.

The V and J genes are TRBV27 and TRBJ2-2, with TRBD2 matching over 7 bases. The germline CDR1 and CDR2 sequences are MNHEY and SMNVEV (reference sequence). V lost 8 bases and J lost 2; bases outside the gene matches: 2. The CDR3 extends over 13 amino acids. The CDR3, as DNA: TGTGCCAGCGCGGGGGTAAACACCGGGGAGCTGTTTTTT. As protein: CASAGVNTGELFF.

The J gene is TRBJ2-1, the V gene TRBV14, with a weak D call TRBD2 (5 bases). The CDR3 length is 14 residues. V lost 0 bases and J 5 bases, leaving 8 bases between the germline ends. CDR1 is SGHDN, CDR2 FVKESK, per germline. As DNA, the CDR3 is TGTGCCAGCAGCCAAGATTTGGGAGACAATGAGCAGTTCTTC. Translating it yields CASSQDLGDNEQFF.

The chain employs TRBV13 and TRBJ1-5; weak D call: TRBD1 (6 bases). CDR1 and CDR2 from the germline V gene are PRHDT and FYEKMQ (reference sequence). The CDR3 is 13 residues long. V lost 2 bases to trimming and J lost 4 bases, with 6 bases between them. CDR3 amino acids: CASSLQGNQPQHF. The DNA of the CDR3 is TGTGCCAGCAGCTTACAGGGGAATCAGCCCCAGCATTTT.

The chain uses TRBV6-5 and TRBJ1-2; perhaps TRBD1 as D (5 bases). Germline CDR1 reads MNHEY; CDR2 reads SVGAGI. V was shortened by 6 bases and J by 0 bases, with 11 bases between the two germline ends. This CDR3 spans 14 amino acids. CDR3 protein: CASSTPTANYGYTF. The CDR3 nucleotides read TGTGCCAGCAGCACCCCGACAGCTAACTATGGCTACACCTTC.

V and J are TRBV7-2 and TRBJ2-1; 9 positions agree with TRBD2. The CDR3 covers 15 residues. CDR1 and CDR2 (germline): SGHTA, FQGNSA. J lost 4 bases, V lost 5 bases, and 6 bases had no gene match. Written as DNA, the CDR3 is TGTGCCAGCAGCCCCCGACTAGCGGAATACAATGAGCAGTTCTTC. It codes for CASSPRLAEYNEQFF.